The 8 T cell receptor beta chains below all came from one sample that was sequenced in a study of siplizumab effects on memory and regulatory T cells (dated by TCRdb to between 2019 and 2020). The protocol used for the library was the immunoSEQ multiplex PCR assay. TCRdb limited this immuneACCESS table to in-frame rearrangements with V and J called. A share of clones is missing; checked studies link under half to unresolved V genes, and the rest is unexplained. The sample data list approximately 100,000 clones, and about 95% of these were observed just once. The ten biggest clones cover about 0.6% of the sample. Sequenced: Tregs sorted from blood. These receptors were taken from a human donor in good health.

The chain employs TRBV28 and TRBJ1-2; perhaps TRBD1 as D (5 bases). CDR1 is MDHEN, CDR2 SYDVKM, per germline. CDR3 length equals 14 residues. V lost 6 bases, J lost 4 bases, and 15 bases lay in between. The CDR3 sequence: CASSRRARAYGYTF. CDR3 bases: TGTGCCAGCAGCCGTCGTGCCAGGGCCTATGGCTACACCTTC.

The chain links TRBV18 to TRBJ2-1, with D possibly matching TRBD1 (7 bases). Germline loops: CDR1 KGHSH, CDR2 LQKENI. CDR3 length equals 15 residues. V was clipped by 3 bases and J by 7 bases, with 16 bases between them. The CDR3 spells CASSPLQGGMNEQFF. DNA of the CDR3: TGTGCCAGCTCACCTCTCCAGGGGGGTATGAATGAGCAGTTCTTC.

V and J are TRBV5-1 and TRBJ2-6; weak D call: TRBD2 (7 bases). Germline CDR1 SGHRS, CDR2 YFSETQ. The V end lost 7 bases, the J end lost 2 bases, and 22 bases lay between the germline ends. This CDR3 comprises 18 residues. The CDR3 region is CASALIPRGLTGANVLTF. CDR3 DNA: TGCGCCAGCGCGCTAATTCCCAGGGGACTAACTGGGGCCAACGTCCTGACTTTC.

V usage is TRBV5-1 and J usage is TRBJ2-7; either TRBD1 or TRBD2 may fit D (5 bases each). CDR1 SGHRS and CDR2 YFSETQ come from the germline V gene. The CDR3 loop spans 17 amino acids. V was clipped by 1 base and J by 3 bases, with 20 bases between them. The CDR3 region has the DNA TGCGCCAGCAGCTTGTGGGGACCCGGACGGCTAAACTACGAGCAGTACTTC. Its translation: CASSLWGPGRLNYEQYF.

The V and J genes are TRBV2 and TRBJ1-1; tentative D call: TRBD1 (5 bases). The V end was cut by 7 bases, the J end by 3 bases, with 21 bases between. Germline V gene lookup returns CDR1 SNHLY and CDR2 FYNNEI. The CDR3 runs 16 residues. The CDR3 here is CASTEGPTRYHTEAFF. The CDR3 DNA sequence: TGTGCCAGCACTGAGGGACCTACTAGGTATCACACTGAAGCTTTCTTT.

The V gene is TRBV14, the J gene TRBJ1-3; the D is unclear. With 4 bases removed from V and 0 bases from J, the gap between germline ends came to 7 bases. The CDR3 covers 14 residues. Germline CDR1 and CDR2: SGHDN and FVKESK. CDR3 in DNA: TGTGCCAGCAGCCGTTCGGACTCTGGAAACACCATATATTTT. It specifies CASSRSDSGNTIYF.

The chain carries TRBV6-6 and TRBJ1-3, with D unresolved. V dropped 7 bases and J dropped 0 bases, with 13 bases sitting between them. CDR3 length: 15 residues. Germline V gives CDR1 MNHNY, CDR2 SVGAGI (reference sequence). CDR3 residues: CASTPYGTSGNTIYF. Written as DNA, the CDR3 is TGTGCCAGCACCCCGTATGGCACCTCTGGAAACACCATATATTTT.

This sequence joins TRBV18 and TRBJ2-2; TRBD1 matches 7 bases. This CDR3 region has 14 residues. With 3 bases clipped from V and 5 bases from J, the junction kept 3 bases outside the gene matches. The germline CDR1 and CDR2 sequences are KGHSH and LQKENI. The CDR3 nucleotides read TGTGCCAGCTCACCTTTACAGGGGACCGGGGAGCTGTTTTTT. Translating gives CASSPLQGTGELFF.